One and the same sample provided the 23 T cell receptor beta chains below, sequenced in a study of T cells in Graves' hyperthyroidism and ophthalmopathy. RNA transcripts were the template for amplifying TCR beta CDR3 regions. Researchers ran a first-round RT-PCR on the TCR CDR3 using the HTBI primer set. TCRdb re-derived calls from the multiplex PCR reads in MiXCR, one entry per CDR3 protein. The data show roughly 840,000 distinct CDR3 sequences, approximately 40% seen once. Sequences were obtained from blood. The receptors were sampled from a man younger than 35 with Graves' hyperthyroidism.

This clonotype was counted many times. The J gene is TRBJ2-7, the V gene TRBV24-1; 7 nucleotides match TRBD1. This CDR3 has 15 amino acids. Trimming took 6 bases from V and 4 from J; bases not matched to a gene: 11. From germline, CDR1 is KGHDR and CDR2 SFDVKD. CDR3 nucleotide sequence: TGTGCCACCAGTACAACGCAGGGGGAGAGTTACGAGCAGTACTTC. Translation: CATSTTQGESYEQYF.

CDR3 loop: CASSRDNVLTF. The CDR3 bases are TGTGCCAGTAGTCGGGACAACGTCCTGACTTTC. The chain employs TRBV19 and TRBJ2-6, with D possibly matching TRBD2 (5 bases). In germline, CDR1 is LNHDA, CDR2 SQIVND (reference sequence). The V and J ends lost 5 bases and 9 bases respectively, with 5 bases between them. The CDR3 contains 11 residues.

There are a few counts of this clonotype. At one of its ends the junction is not consistent with the germline gene, which may arise from a read error. CDR3 residues: CASSSGPFTYEQYF. The CDR3 DNA is TGTGCCAGCAGTTCTGGGCCTTTTACCTACGAGCAGTACTTC. V is TRBV10-3 and J is TRBJ2-7; the D is unclear. CDR1 is ENHRY and CDR2 is SYGVKD in the germline V gene. This CDR3 spans 14 amino acids.

In its sample, this clonotype was seen many times. The V and J genes are TRBV9 and TRBJ2-5; maybe TRBD1 (6 bases). V lost 0 bases to trimming and J lost 5 bases, with 14 bases between them. The germline CDR1 and CDR2 sequences are SGDLS and YYNGEE. The CDR3 covers 15 residues. CDR3 coding DNA: TGTGCCAGCAGCGTAGGGGGTGGGGGCGGTGAGACCCAGTACTTC. It encodes CASSVGGGGGETQYF.

This clonotype was found a few times. The V gene is TRBV4-3, the J gene TRBJ2-6; D is perhaps TRBD1 or TRBD2 (7 bases each). Germline loops: CDR1 LGHNA, CDR2 YSLEER. Trimming removed 3 bases from V and 2 bases from J, with 14 bases in between. The CDR3 sequence is 17 residues long. The CDR3 region has the DNA TGCGCCAGCAGCCAGGAACAGGGGAGGGCTGGGGCCAACGTCCTGACTTTC. It yields the protein CASSQEQGRAGANVLTF.

With respect to this clonotype: The DNA is left out, because the CDR3 cannot be placed on it with certainty; the CDR3 is given as TCRdb lists it. The V and J genes are TRBV10-3 and TRBJ2-5; the table's D call TRBD1 went unverified against the DNA. The CDR3 comprises 15 residues, both ends counted. Germline CDR1 and CDR2: ENHRY and SYGVKD. CDR3 loop: CAICSALGTGETQYF.

With regard to this clonotype: Compared with germline, one end of the junction differs, possibly owing to a read error. This chain connects TRBV19 to TRBJ1-1; D uncertain. The germline CDR1 and CDR2 sequences are LNHDA and SQIVND (reference sequence). This CDR3 contains 16 residues. The CDR3 reads CASSISSENLNTEALF. The CDR3 DNA is TGTGCCAGTAGTATCTCCTCAGAGAATTTGAACACTGAAGCTCTCTTT.

This chain links TRBV11-2 with TRBJ1-1, with TRBD1 as a possible D gene (5 bases). Trimming stripped 6 bases from V and 8 bases from J, with 10 bases between. The CDR3 totals 11 residues. Germline-derived CDR1 and CDR2 are SGHAT and FQNNGV. The chain's CDR3 is CASSPQGEAFF. For the CDR3, the DNA is TGTGCCAGCAGTCCGCAGGGAGAAGCTTTCTTT.

Concerning this clonotype: Germline is not matched at one junction end, which may reflect a read error. The gene calls are TRBV9 and TRBJ2-5, with 11 nucleotides matching TRBD2. Germline V gives CDR1 SGDLS, CDR2 YYNGEE. The CDR3 sequence is 17 residues long. The CDR3 sequence: CASSPGTSGGLGETQYF. DNA of the CDR3: TGCGCCAGCAGCCCTGGCACTAGCGGGGGCCTCGGGGAGACCCAGTACTTC.

Here the CDR3 DNA reads TGCGCCAGCAGCGCGCGCCCAGCGGGAGCTGTCGAGCAGTACTTC. Protein: CASSARPAGAVEQYF. This chain links TRBV5-1 with TRBJ2-7, with TRBD2 matching 8 bases. Unmatched junction bases numbered 12, after V lost 4 bases and J lost 6 bases. The CDR3 runs to 15 residues. CDR1 and CDR2 from the germline V gene are SGHRS and YFSETQ. Drawing the rest from reference TRBV5-1 and TRBJ2-7, the complete variable domain is KAGVTQTPRYLIKTRGQQVTLSCSPISGHRSVSWYQQTPGQGLQFLFEYFSETQRNKGNFPGRFSGRQFSNSRSEMNVSTLELGDSALYLCASSARPAGAVEQYFGPGTRLTVT.

This chain links TRBV7-3 with TRBJ1-5, with 7 positions matching TRBD1. In germline, CDR1 is SGHTA, CDR2 FQGTGA. J gave up 5 bases and V 5 bases, and 3 bases lay outside the gene matches. This CDR3 region has 13 residues. CDR3 loop: CASSHRGDQPQHF. The CDR3 region has the DNA TGTGCCAGCAGCCACAGGGGTGATCAGCCCCAGCATTTT.

V usage is TRBV12-3 or TRBV12-4 and J usage is TRBJ1-2; TRBD1 matches at 11 bases. The CDR3 has 13 amino acids. V was clipped by 7 bases and J by 6 bases; unmatched bases: 4. The DNA for the CDR3 is TGTGCCAGCACCCAGGACAGGGGGCATGGCTACACCTTC. Amino acids: CASTQDRGHGYTF.

On this clonotype: The junction does not match germline at one end; this may be a read error. The rearrangement links TRBV11-2 to TRBJ2-2, with 8 bases identical to TRBD1. The germline gives CDR1 SGHAT, CDR2 FQNNGV. The CDR3 contains 14 residues. CDR3: CTSSSLQGAGELFF. The DNA of the CDR3 is TGTACCAGCAGCTCCTTACAGGGGGCCGGGGAGCTGTTTTTT.

This clonotype was recorded at least ten times. This chain uses TRBV5-5 with TRBJ2-5; unclear D gene. V lost 9 bases, J lost 7 bases, and 4 bases lay in between. Per the germline V gene, CDR1 is SGHKS and CDR2 is YYEKEE (reference sequence). The CDR3 runs 8 residues. The CDR3 nucleotides are TGTGCCAAACGGACCCAGTACTTC. It encodes CAKRTQYF.

The rearrangement joins TRBV7-7 to TRBJ1-4; 11 nucleotides align to TRBD1. The CDR3 extends over 15 amino acids. Germline trimming cut 5 bases from V and 13 bases from J; bases unmatched to any gene: 12. The V gene's germline CDR1 is SSHAT and CDR2 FNYEAQ (reference sequence). CDR3 DNA sequence: TGTGCCAGCAGCGGGAGGTGGACAGGGGGCCTAGGACTGTTTTTT. Its protein is CASSGRWTGGLGLFF.

The rearrangement joins TRBV5-6 to TRBJ1-6; D gene uncertain. The CDR3 is made up of 12 amino acids. Germline CDR1 reads SGHDT; CDR2 reads YYEEEE. Trimming cost V 4 bases and J 10 bases, with 9 bases left between them. CDR3 sequence (DNA): TGTGCCAGCAGCGTTCATGGGTCACCCCTCCACTTT. Residues: CASSVHGSPLHF. Based on the CDR3 plus reference TRBV5-6 and TRBJ1-6, the full variable domain is DAGVTQSPTHLIKTRGQQVTLRCSPKSGHDTVSWYQQALGQGPQFIFQYYEEEERQRGNFPDRFSGHQFPNYSSELNVNALLLGDSALYLCASSVHGSPLHFGNGTRLTVT.

This clonotype was recorded a few times. The V gene is TRBV7-9, the J gene TRBJ2-2; 10 positions agree with TRBD2. The germline V gene encodes CDR1 SEHNR and CDR2 FQNEAQ (reference sequence). With V trimmed by 2 bases and J by 1 base, 7 bases remained unmatched. The CDR3 covers 18 residues. In DNA, the CDR3 is TGTGCCAGCAGCTTATTTGTTTGGACTAGCGGGAACACCGGGGAGCTGTTTTTT. It is translated as CASSLFVWTSGNTGELFF.

V and J are TRBV7-2 and TRBJ2-3; 9 nucleotides line up with TRBD2. The germline gives CDR1 SGHTA, CDR2 FQGNSA. Unmatched junction bases numbered 5, after V lost 3 bases and J lost 4 bases. CDR3 size: 15 residues. The DNA for the CDR3 is TGTGCCAGCAGCTTGGGCATAGCGGGAGCAGATACGCAGTATTTT. As protein: CASSLGIAGADTQYF.

This sequence joins TRBV9 and TRBJ1-3; D is uncertain. Germline values: CDR1 SGDLS, CDR2 YYNGEE. The germline V and J ends were trimmed by 0 bases and 0 bases, with 10 bases remaining between them. This CDR3 spans 16 amino acids. The DNA of the CDR3 is TGTGCCAGCAGCGTAGAACCCGATAGCTCTGGAAACACCATATATTTT. Encoded protein: CASSVEPDSSGNTIYF.

This clonotype was seen repeatedly, ten times or more. This chain links TRBV7-9 with TRBJ2-7; TRBD1 matches at 7 bases. V dropped 0 bases and J dropped 5; count of bases not matched to a gene: 4. CDR1 SEHNR and CDR2 FQNEAQ come from the germline V gene (reference sequence). This CDR3 contains 14 residues. Here the CDR3 DNA reads TGTGCCAGCAGCTTAGCGGGCACAGGGGACGAGCAGTACTTC. Its translation is CASSLAGTGDEQYF.

V gene TRBV7-9 combines with J gene TRBJ2-5, with 8 bases aligning to TRBD1. Germline V CDR1 and CDR2: SEHNR, FQNEAQ (reference sequence). CDR3 length: 14 residues. The V gene end was trimmed by 6 bases and the J gene end by 5 bases; junction bases not matched to a gene: 8. The CDR3 DNA reads TGTGCCAGCAGGGAAACAGGGGGGAGGGAGACCCAGTACTTC. As protein: CASRETGGRETQYF.

The genes are TRBV19 and TRBJ2-7; 9 nucleotides match TRBD2. There are 15 residues in the CDR3. V was pared by 3 bases and J by 7 bases, with 10 bases of the junction left unmatched. Per germline, CDR1 LNHDA and CDR2 SQIVND (reference sequence). CDR3 sequence reads: CASSIQTSGSIEQYF. CDR3 DNA sequence: TGTGCCAGTAGTATCCAGACTAGCGGAAGTATTGAGCAGTACTTC.

The chain employs TRBV6-5 and TRBJ2-7; D unclear. CDR1 is MNHEY and CDR2 is SVGAGI in the germline V gene. The length of the CDR3 is 12 residues. The V end was cut by 7 bases, the J end by 7 bases, with 14 bases between. The CDR3 coding sequence is TGTGCCAGCATCAGTAAGGCGAATGAGCAGTACTTC. This codes for CASISKANEQYF.